This T cell receptor (beta chain) was retrieved from a study of T cells in Graves' hyperthyroidism and ophthalmopathy. This clonotype was seen at least ten times. Amplification targeted TCR beta CDR3 regions from RNA transcripts. TCR CDR3 regions were first amplified by RT-PCR with HTBI primers. One entry per CDR3 protein results from TCRdb running MiXCR on the multiplex PCR reads. Of 240,000 or so distinct CDR3 sequences in the sample, roughly 15% were seen once. About 10 ml fresh peripheral blood yielded the PBMCs. Germline CDR1 and CDR2: SQVTM and ANQGSEA. Germline trimming cut 4 bases from V and 3 bases from J; bases unmatched to any gene: 10. The CDR3 length is 15 residues.

Sequencing was done on a sample of blood. The chain combines TRBV29-1 with TRBJ2-3; 7 positions agree with TRBD1. The sequence derives from a woman aged 18 to 35 with Graves' ophthalmopathy. Here the CDR3 reads CSVGQGYLRTDTQYF. Written as DNA, the CDR3 is TGCAGCGTTGGACAGGGCTACCTCCGGACAGATACGCAGTATTTT.